This T cell receptor beta chain emerged from a study of T-cell reconstitution after alpha-beta-depleted transplantation in children (dated by TCRdb to 2016 to 2017). In terms of the full investigation: Using TCR repertoire profiling, the study quantitatively followed how T-cell immune reconstitution unfolded in children after TCRalphabeta/CD19-depleted allogeneic hematopoietic cell transplantation.

Ends trimmed: V by 0 bases, J by 8 bases; bases unmatched to a gene: 11. CDR1 and CDR2, per the germline V gene, are MRHNA and SNTAGT. The CDR3 runs 18 residues from the cysteine to the phenylalanine. Of the read, only the CDR3 DNA is kept; its 54 bases are in frame from base 1. In this sample, this clonotype turned up once. Its antigen target is currently unknown. Qualities for individual bases were not recorded, and no much larger clone is one base off. One read amounts to weak evidence. The method was PCR. The sample was run on an Illumina HiSeq 2500. Molecular barcoding was employed in the preparation of TCR libraries, with unique molecular identifiers being used to normalize TCRbeta repertoire quantification. TCRdb took the public reads, trimmed them with fastp at Q25, ran MiXCR for clone calling and kept in-frame beta chains. CDR3 protein sequences are deduplicated, and each keeps its most common genes and DNA. Recorded for this sample are almost 500,000 distinct CDR3 sequences; approximately 12% of them occurred a single time. The ten largest clones take up less than 6.5% of the sample.

The receptor chain draws on TRBV6-4 and TRBJ2-2, and TRBD2 aligns with 11 junction nucleotides. This specimen was PBMCs from the stem cell graft donor, taken from the stem cell graft. This receptor was taken from a human donor who donated a stem cell graft to a child with combined immunodeficiency. CDR3 sequence: CASSDSSLAGGIGGELFF. The DNA sequence is TGTGCCAGCAGTGACTCTTCGCTAGCGGGAGGAATTGGTGGGGAGCTGTTTTTT.